This note documents a single TCR beta chain sequence. The antigen is unknown. This entry belongs to a study of cytomegalovirus exposure and HLA in healthy donors. Findings of the study overall: The records held CMV serostatus as the only immune exposure information. The authors assumed roughly uniform sequencing depth across donors for presence/absence analyses. In vitro data verified three CMV-associated chains as specific for CMV antigens. What a later analysis showed was that several of the most significant clusters appeared linked to common viral pathogens.

Germline CDR1 is MDHEN and CDR2 is SYDVKM. The CDR3 has 16 amino acids. Trimming at V came to 3 bases and at J to 5 bases, leaving 6 bases not matched to a gene. The PCR was carried out with 60 Vbeta primers and 13 Jbeta primers. Measured with immunoSEQ multiplex PCR; TCRdb has only the in-frame clones, and not every one. The table for this sample gives about 43,000 clones. The chain joins TRBV28 to TRBJ2-1; TRBD2 agrees at 11 bases. The sequencing input was PBMCs. This TCR was sampled from a young woman in good health and CMV-seronegative. The CDR3 protein is CASSFSGTSGHNEQFF. DNA for the CDR3: TGTGCCAGCAGTTTTAGCGGGACTAGCGGTCACAATGAGCAGTTCTTC. The full variable domain, its missing parts supplied by reference TRBV28 and TRBJ2-1, is DVKVTQSSRYLVKRTGEKVFLECVQDMDHENMFWYRQDPGLGLRLIYFSYDVKMKEKGDIPEGYSVSREKKERFSLILESASTNQTSMYLCASSFSGTSGHNEQFFGPGTRLTVL.